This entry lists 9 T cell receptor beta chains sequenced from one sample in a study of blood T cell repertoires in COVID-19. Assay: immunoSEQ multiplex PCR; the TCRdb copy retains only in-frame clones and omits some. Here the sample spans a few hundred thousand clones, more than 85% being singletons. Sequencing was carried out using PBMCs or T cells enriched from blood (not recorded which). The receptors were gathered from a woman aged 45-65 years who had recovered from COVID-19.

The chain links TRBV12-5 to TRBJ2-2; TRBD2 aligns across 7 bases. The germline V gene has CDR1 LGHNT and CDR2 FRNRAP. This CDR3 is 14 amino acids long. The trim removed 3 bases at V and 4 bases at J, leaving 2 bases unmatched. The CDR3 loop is CASGLAGSTGELFF. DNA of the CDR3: TGTGCTAGTGGTTTAGCGGGATCCACCGGGGAGCTGTTTTTT.

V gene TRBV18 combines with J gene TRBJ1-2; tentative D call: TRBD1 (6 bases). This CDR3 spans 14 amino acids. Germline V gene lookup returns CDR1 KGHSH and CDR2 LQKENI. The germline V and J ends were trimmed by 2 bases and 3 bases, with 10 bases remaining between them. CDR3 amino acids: CASSPSSGDYGYTF. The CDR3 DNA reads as TGTGCCAGCTCACCAAGCTCAGGGGACTATGGCTACACCTTC.

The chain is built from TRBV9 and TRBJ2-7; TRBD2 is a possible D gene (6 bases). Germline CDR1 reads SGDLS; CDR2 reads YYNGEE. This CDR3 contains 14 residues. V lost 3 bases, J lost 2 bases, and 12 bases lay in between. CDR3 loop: CASSETGDPYEQYF. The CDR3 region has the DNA TGTGCCAGCAGCGAAACGGGAGACCCCTACGAGCAGTACTTC. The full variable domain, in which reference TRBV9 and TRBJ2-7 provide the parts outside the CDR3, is DSGVTQTPKHLITATGQRVTLRCSPRSGDLSVYWYQQSLDQGLQFLIQYYNGEERAKGNILERFSAQQFPDLHSELNLSSLELGDSALYFCASSETGDPYEQYFGPGTRLTVT.

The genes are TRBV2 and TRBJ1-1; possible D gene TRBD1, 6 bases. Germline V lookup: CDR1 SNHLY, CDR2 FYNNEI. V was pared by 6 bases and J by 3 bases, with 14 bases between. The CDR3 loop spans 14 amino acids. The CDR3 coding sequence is TGTGCCAGCAGAGAGAATCAGGGGTACACTGAAGCTTTCTTT. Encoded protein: CASRENQGYTEAFF.

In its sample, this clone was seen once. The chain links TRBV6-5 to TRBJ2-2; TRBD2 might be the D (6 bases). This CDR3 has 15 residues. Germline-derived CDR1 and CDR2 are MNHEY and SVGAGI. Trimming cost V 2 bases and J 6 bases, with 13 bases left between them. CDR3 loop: CASSYGGIRSGELFF. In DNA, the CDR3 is TGTGCCAGCAGTTACGGCGGGATCAGGTCCGGGGAGCTGTTTTTT.

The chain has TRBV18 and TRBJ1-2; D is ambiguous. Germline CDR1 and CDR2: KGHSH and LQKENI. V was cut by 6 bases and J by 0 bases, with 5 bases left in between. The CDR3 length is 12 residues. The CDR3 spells CASSLPNYGYTF. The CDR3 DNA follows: TGTGCCAGCTCCCTTCCTAACTATGGCTACACCTTC. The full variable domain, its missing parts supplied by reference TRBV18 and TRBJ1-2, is NAGVMQNPRHLVRRRGQEARLRCSPMKGHSHVYWYRQLPEEGLKFMVYLQKENIIDESGMPKERFSAEFPKEGPSILRIQQVVRGDSAAYFCASSLPNYGYTFGSGTRLTVV.

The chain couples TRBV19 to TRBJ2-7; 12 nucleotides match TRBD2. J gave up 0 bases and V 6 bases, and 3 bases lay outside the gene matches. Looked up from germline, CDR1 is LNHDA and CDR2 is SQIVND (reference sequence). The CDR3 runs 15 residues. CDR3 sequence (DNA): TGTGCCAGTAGCCGACTAGCGGGGGACTCCTACGAGCAGTACTTC. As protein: CASSRLAGDSYEQYF.

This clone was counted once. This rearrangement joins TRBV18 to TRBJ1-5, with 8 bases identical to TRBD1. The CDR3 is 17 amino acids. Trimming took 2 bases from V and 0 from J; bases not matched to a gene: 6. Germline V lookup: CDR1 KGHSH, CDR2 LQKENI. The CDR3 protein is CASSPSRTGSSNQPQHF. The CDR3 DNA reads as TGTGCCAGCTCACCATCTAGGACAGGGAGTAGCAATCAGCCCCAGCATTTT.

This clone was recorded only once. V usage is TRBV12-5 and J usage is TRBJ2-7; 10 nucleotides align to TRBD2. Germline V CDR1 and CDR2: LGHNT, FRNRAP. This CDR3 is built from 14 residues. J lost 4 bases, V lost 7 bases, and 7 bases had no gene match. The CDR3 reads CASALSGRYYEQYF. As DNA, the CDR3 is TGTGCTAGTGCCCTTAGCGGGAGGTATTACGAGCAGTACTTC. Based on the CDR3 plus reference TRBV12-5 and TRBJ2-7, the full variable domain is DARVTQTPRHKVTEMGQEVTMRCQPILGHNTVFWYRQTMMQGLELLAYFRNRAPLDDSGMPKDRFSAEMPDATLATLKIQPSEPRDSAVYFCASALSGRYYEQYFGPGTRLTVT.